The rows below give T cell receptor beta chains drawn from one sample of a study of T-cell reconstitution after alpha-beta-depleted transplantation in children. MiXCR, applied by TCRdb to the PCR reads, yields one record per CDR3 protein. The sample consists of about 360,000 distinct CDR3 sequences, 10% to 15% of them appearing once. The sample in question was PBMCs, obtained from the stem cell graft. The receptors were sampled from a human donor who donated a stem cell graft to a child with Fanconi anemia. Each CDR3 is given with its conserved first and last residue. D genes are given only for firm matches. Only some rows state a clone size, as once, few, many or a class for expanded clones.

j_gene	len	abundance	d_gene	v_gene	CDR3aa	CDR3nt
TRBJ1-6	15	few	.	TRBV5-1	CASSLVPKENSPLHF	TGCGCCAGCAGCTTGGTTCCGAAGGAGAATTCACCCCTCCACTTT
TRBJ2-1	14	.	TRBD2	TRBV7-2	CASSPGTSYNEQFF	TGTGCCAGCAGCCCAGGGACTAGCTACAATGAGCAGTTCTTC
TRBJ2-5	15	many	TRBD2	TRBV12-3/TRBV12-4	CASSFTSGGQETQYF	TGTGCCAGCAGTTTCACTAGCGGGGGCCAGGAGACCCAGTACTTC
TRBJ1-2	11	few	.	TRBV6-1	CASGGVYGYTF	TGTGCCAGTGGAGGAGTCTATGGCTACACCTTC
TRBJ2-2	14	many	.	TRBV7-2	CASSLEWGTGELFF	TGTGCCAGCAGCTTAGAGTGGGGCACCGGGGAGCTGTTTTTT
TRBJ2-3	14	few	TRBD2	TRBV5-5	CASSRVSGGAEGYF	TGTGCCAGCAGCCGCGTGAGCGGGGGCGCCGAGGGGTATTTT
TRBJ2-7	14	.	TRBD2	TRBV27	CASRLAGGSLEQYF	TGTGCCAGCAGACTAGCGGGGGGTTCGCTCGAGCAGTACTTC
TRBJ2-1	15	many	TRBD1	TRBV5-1	CASSIQGPSYNEQFF	TGCGCCAGCAGCATACAGGGGCCTTCCTACAATGAGCAGTTCTTC
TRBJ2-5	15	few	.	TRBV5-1	CASSISGTPEETQYF	TGCGCCAGCAGCATTTCCGGGACCCCGGAAGAGACCCAGTACTTC
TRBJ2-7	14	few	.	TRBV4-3	CASSPGPGAGEQYF	TGCGCCAGCAGCCCAGGGCCAGGGGCGGGGGAGCAGTACTTC
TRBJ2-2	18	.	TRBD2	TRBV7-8	CASSPLLAGIPNTGELFF	TGTGCCAGCAGCCCACTACTAGCGGGGATCCCGAACACCGGGGAGCTGTTTTTT
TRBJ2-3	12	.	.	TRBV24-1	CATSDYTDTQYF	TGTGCCACCAGTGACTACACAGATACGCAGTATTTT
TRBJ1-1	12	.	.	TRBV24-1	CATSDSTGEAFF	TGTGCCACCAGTGATTCGACGGGGGAAGCTTTCTTT
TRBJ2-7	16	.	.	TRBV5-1	CASSLRTGASSYEQYF	TGCGCCAGCAGCTTACGGACGGGAGCCTCCTCCTACGAGCAGTACTTC
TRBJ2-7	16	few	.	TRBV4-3	CASSQEAGSRTYEQYF	TGCGCCAGCAGCCAAGAAGCAGGGAGTAGAACTTACGAGCAGTACTTC
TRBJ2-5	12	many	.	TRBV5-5	CASSSPLETQYF	TGTGCCAGCAGCTCACCGCTGGAGACCCAGTACTTC
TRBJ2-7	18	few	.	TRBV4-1	CASSQEFETGPFSYEQYF	TGCGCCAGCAGCCAAGAGTTTGAGACAGGCCCCTTTTCCTACGAGCAGTACTTC
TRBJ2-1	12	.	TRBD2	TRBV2	CASSEGLAGRFF	TGTGCCAGCAGTGAAGGGCTAGCGGGGCGGTTCTTC
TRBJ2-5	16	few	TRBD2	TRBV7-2	CASSLVGSGAKETQYF	TGTGCCAGCAGCTTAGTGGGTAGCGGGGCGAAAGAGACCCAGTACTTC
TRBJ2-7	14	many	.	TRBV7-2	CASSLAVGSYEQYF	TGTGCCAGCAGCTTAGCCGTCGGCTCCTACGAGCAGTACTTC
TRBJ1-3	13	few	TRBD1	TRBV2	CASTPGQGNTIYF	TGTGCCAGCACCCCGGGACAGGGGAACACCATATATTTT
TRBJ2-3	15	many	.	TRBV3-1	CASSLLGSSTDTQYF	TGTGCCAGCAGCCTACTAGGTTCTAGCACAGATACGCAGTATTTT
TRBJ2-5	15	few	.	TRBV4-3	CASSQGTGYSETQYF	TGCGCCAGCAGCCAAGGTACAGGGTATTCGGAGACCCAGTACTTC
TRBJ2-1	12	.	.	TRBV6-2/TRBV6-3	CASRGGANEQFF	TGTGCCAGCCGGGGAGGAGCAAATGAGCAGTTCTTC
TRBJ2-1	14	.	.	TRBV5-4	CASSPTGGSNEQFF	TGTGCCAGCAGCCCTACCGGGGGCTCGAATGAGCAGTTCTTC
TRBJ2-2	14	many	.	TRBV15	CATSRDLGTGELFF	TGTGCCACCAGCAGAGATTTGGGCACCGGGGAGCTGTTTTTT
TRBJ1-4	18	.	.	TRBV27	CASTRTHPGHSEDEKLFF	TGTGCCAGCACTAGGACTCATCCGGGACATTCTGAGGATGAAAAACTGTTTTTT
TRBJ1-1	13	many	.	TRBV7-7	CASSLDVDTEAFF	TGTGCCAGCAGCTTAGACGTGGACACTGAAGCTTTCTTT
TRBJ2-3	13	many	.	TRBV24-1	CATSTEGQDTQYF	TGTGCCACCAGTACGGAGGGGCAAGATACGCAGTATTTT
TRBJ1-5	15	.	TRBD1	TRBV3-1	CASSQRTGGDQPQHF	TGTGCCAGCAGCCAAAGGACAGGGGGAGATCAGCCCCAGCATTTT
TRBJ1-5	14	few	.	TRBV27	CASRGLYSNQPQHF	TGTGCCAGCAGGGGGCTTTACAGCAATCAGCCCCAGCATTTT
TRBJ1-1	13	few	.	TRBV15	CATSRDFRGKAFF	TGTGCCACCAGCAGAGATTTCAGGGGTAAGGCTTTCTTT
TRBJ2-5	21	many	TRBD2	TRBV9	CASSVVPMGPLPAGIQETQYF	TGTGCCAGCAGCGTAGTCCCCATGGGACCCCTGCCAGCGGGGATCCAAGAGACCCAGTACTTC
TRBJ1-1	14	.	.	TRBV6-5	CASRGLQGLPEAFF	TGTGCCAGCAGGGGCCTACAGGGTTTACCGGAAGCTTTCTTT
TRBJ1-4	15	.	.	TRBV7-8	CASSHGGPGQGKLFF	TGTGCCAGCAGCCACGGGGGGCCGGGTCAGGGAAAACTGTTTTTT
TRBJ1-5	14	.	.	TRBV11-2	CASSLDQGRQPQHF	TGTGCCAGCAGCTTAGACCAGGGAAGACAGCCCCAGCATTTT
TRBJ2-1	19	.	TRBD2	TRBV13	CASSLEDLAGGPSYNEQFF	TGTGCCAGCAGCTTAGAGGATCTAGCGGGGGGCCCCTCCTACAATGAGCAGTTCTTC
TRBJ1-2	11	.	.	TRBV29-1	CSVENRRGYTF	TGCAGCGTTGAAAATCGGAGAGGCTACACCTTC
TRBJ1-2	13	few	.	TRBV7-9	CASSAGGNYGYTF	TGTGCCAGCAGCGCCGGTGGGAACTATGGCTACACCTTC
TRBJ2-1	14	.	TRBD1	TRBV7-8	CASSPRQGRNEQFF	TGTGCCAGCAGCCCTCGACAGGGACGGAATGAGCAGTTCTTC
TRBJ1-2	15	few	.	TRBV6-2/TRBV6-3	CASTQRGQKNYGYTF	TGTGCCAGCACCCAAAGAGGGCAGAAGAACTATGGCTACACCTTC
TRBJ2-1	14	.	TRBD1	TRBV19	CASRRTGGYNEQFF	TGTGCCAGTAGAAGGACAGGGGGCTACAATGAGCAGTTCTTC
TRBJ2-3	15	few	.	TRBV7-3	CASSPNGASTDTQYF	TGTGCCAGCAGCCCTAACGGGGCTAGCACAGATACGCAGTATTTT
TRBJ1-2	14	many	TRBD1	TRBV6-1	CASRRQGGVDGYTF	TGTGCCAGCAGACGACAGGGGGGAGTTGATGGCTACACCTTC
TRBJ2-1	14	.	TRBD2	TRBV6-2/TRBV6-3	CASGGWSSYNEQFF	TGTGCCTCCGGGGGGTGGAGCTCCTACAATGAGCAGTTCTTC
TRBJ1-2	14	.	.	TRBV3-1	CASSPTTANYGYTF	TGTGCCAGCAGCCCTACGACAGCTAACTATGGCTACACCTTC
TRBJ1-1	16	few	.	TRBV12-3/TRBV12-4	CASSFYLGRANTEAFF	TGTGCCAGCAGTTTCTATTTGGGACGGGCGAACACTGAAGCTTTCTTT
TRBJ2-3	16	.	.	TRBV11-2	CASTLWGAYRTDTQYF	TGTGCCAGCACCCTATGGGGGGCCTACCGCACAGATACGCAGTATTTT
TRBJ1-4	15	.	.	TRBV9	CASSVGQATNEKLFF	TGTGCCAGCAGCGTAGGGCAAGCAACTAATGAAAAACTGTTTTTT
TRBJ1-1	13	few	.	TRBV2	CASTKEGDTEAFF	TGTGCCAGCACCAAGGAAGGGGACACTGAAGCTTTCTTT
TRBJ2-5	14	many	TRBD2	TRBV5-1	CASRERDLQETQYF	TGCGCCAGCAGGGAGCGGGACCTCCAAGAGACCCAGTACTTC
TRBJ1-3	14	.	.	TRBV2	CASNPASSGNTIYF	TGTGCCAGCAATCCAGCTAGCTCTGGAAACACCATATATTTT
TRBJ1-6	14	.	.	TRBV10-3	CATSESAVNSPLHF	TGTGCCACCAGTGAGTCGGCAGTAAATTCACCCCTCCACTTT
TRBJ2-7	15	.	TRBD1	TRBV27	CASNPFGTVPYEQYF	TGTGCCAGCAATCCTTTCGGGACAGTCCCCTACGAGCAGTACTTC
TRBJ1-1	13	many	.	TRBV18	CASSPRGITEAFF	TGTGCCAGCTCACCGCGGGGGATCACTGAAGCTTTCTTT
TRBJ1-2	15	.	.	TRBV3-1	CASSQQGNLGYGYTF	TGTGCCAGCAGCCAACAGGGGAATTTGGGCTATGGCTACACCTTC
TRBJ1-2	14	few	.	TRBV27	CASRRGSANYGYTF	TGTGCCAGTCGTAGGGGGTCAGCTAACTATGGCTACACCTTC
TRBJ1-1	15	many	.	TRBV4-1	CASSLALGTYTEAFF	TGCGCCAGCAGCTTGGCTTTGGGGACCTACACTGAAGCTTTCTTT
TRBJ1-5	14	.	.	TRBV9	CASSVEQINQPQHF	TGTGCCAGCAGCGTAGAACAAATCAATCAGCCCCAGCATTTT